A selection of T cell receptor beta chains follows, all from one sample in a study of cytomegalovirus exposure and HLA in healthy donors. Sequencing used immunoSEQ multiplex PCR; TCRdb keeps in-frame clones, though not all of them. The sample records 150,000 to 200,000 clones, over 75% being singletons. The material sequenced was PBMCs. Every receptor here comes from a human donor in good health. Both conserved end residues are part of each CDR3. The order of the fields is clone size, J gene, D gene, V gene, CDR3 protein, CDR3 DNA. D genes are given only for firm matches. Expanded clones are given a class, and other clones once, few, many or no size at all.

>-|TRBJ1-4|-|TRBV4-1
CASSQVQEKLFF
TGCGCCAGCAGCCAAGTACAGGAAAAACTGTTTTTT
>-|TRBJ1-1|-|TRBV2
CASSESFTEAFF
TGTGCCAGCAGTGAATCTTTCACTGAAGCTTTCTTT
>few|TRBJ2-1|-|TRBV4-3
CASSQDSGESNEQFF
TGCGCCAGCAGCCAAGACTCAGGGGAATCCAATGAGCAGTTCTTC
>once|TRBJ1-4|-|TRBV9
CASSARTGEKLFF
TGTGCCAGCAGCGCCCGAACAGGGGAAAAACTGTTTTTT
>-|TRBJ1-1|-|TRBV7-3
CASSLFWSLNTEAFF
TGTGCCAGCTCACTGTTCTGGAGCCTGAACACTGAAGCTTTCTTT
>-|TRBJ2-2|TRBD2|TRBV5-1
CASSLPGGTNTGELFF
TGCGCCAGCAGCCTCCCGGGAGGGACGAACACCGGGGAGCTGTTTTTT
>few|TRBJ1-2|TRBD1|TRBV6-5
CASSWLDRGESGYTF
TGTGCCAGCAGTTGGCTGGACAGGGGGGAGAGTGGCTACACCTTC
>-|TRBJ2-4|-|TRBV5-6
CASSSQGNFKNIQYF
TGTGCCAGCAGCTCTCAGGGGAATTTCAAAAACATTCAGTACTTC
>-|TRBJ1-3|TRBD1|TRBV7-8
CASSHGTVSGNTIYF
TGTGCCAGCAGCCACGGGACAGTCTCTGGAAACACCATATATTTT
>-|TRBJ1-1|TRBD1|TRBV6-5
CASSYSTGSNTEAFF
TGTGCCAGCAGTTACTCGACAGGGTCGAACACTGAAGCTTTCTTT
>few|TRBJ2-7|TRBD1|TRBV7-2
CASRGTGGGYEQYF
TGTGCCAGCAGGGGAACAGGGGGCGGGTACGAGCAGTACTTC
>-|TRBJ2-1|TRBD2|TRBV2
CATMGPGGYNEQFF
TGTGCCACTATGGGTCCGGGGGGGTACAATGAGCAGTTCTTC
>-|TRBJ1-2|-|TRBV7-2
CASSLGAHSDYGYTF
TGTGCCAGCAGCTTAGGGGCTCACTCAGACTATGGCTACACCTTC
>-|TRBJ1-1|-|TRBV5-1
CASSVDKNTEAFF
TGCGCCAGCAGCGTAGACAAGAACACTGAAGCTTTCTTT
>-|TRBJ2-3|TRBD2|TRBV7-2
CASSLTTSGGADTQYF
TGTGCCAGCAGCTTGACGACTAGCGGGGGGGCAGATACGCAGTATTTT
>-|TRBJ1-3|-|TRBV10-3
CAISRWANSGNTIYF
TGTGCCATCAGCCGGTGGGCGAACTCTGGAAACACCATATATTTT
>few|TRBJ1-2|-|TRBV4-1
CASSQVDFIGQNYGYTF
TGCGCCAGCAGCCAAGTCGATTTTATTGGACAAAACTATGGCTACACCTTC
>-|TRBJ2-7|-|TRBV11-2
CASSRDGDYEQYF
TGTGCCAGCAGCCGCGACGGGGACTACGAGCAGTACTTC
>-|TRBJ1-1|-|TRBV5-1
CASSITRNTEAFF
TGCGCCAGCAGTATTACACGGAACACTGAAGCTTTCTTT
>-|TRBJ2-1|TRBD2|TRBV5-1
CASSLTAGNNEQFF
TGCGCCAGCAGCTTAACAGCGGGGAACAATGAGCAGTTCTTC
>-|TRBJ2-3|-|TRBV28
CASSLRDTQYF
TGTGCCAGCAGTTTGCGAGATACGCAGTATTTT
>-|TRBJ1-2|-|TRBV5-5
CASSLWAGANYGYTF
TGTGCCAGCAGCTTGTGGGCGGGGGCGAACTATGGCTACACCTTC
>few|TRBJ1-1|-|TRBV4-3
CASSQFMGAYTEAFF
TGCGCCAGCAGCCAATTTATGGGGGCGTACACTGAAGCTTTCTTT
>-|TRBJ2-3|TRBD2|TRBV4-1
CASSQDWLAGATQYF
TGCGCCAGCAGCCAAGATTGGCTAGCGGGGGCGACGCAGTATTTT
>-|TRBJ2-1|TRBD1|TRBV9
CASSVELGQGFHEQFF
TGTGCCAGCAGCGTAGAGTTAGGACAGGGGTTCCATGAGCAGTTCTTC
>-|TRBJ1-3|TRBD1|TRBV6-1
CASSEALGQGSPRSSGNTIYF
TGTGCCAGCAGTGAAGCGCTCGGACAGGGGTCACCGCGGTCGTCTGGAAACACCATATATTTT
>-|TRBJ1-4|TRBD1|TRBV6-6
CASSPRQGTNEKLFF
TGTGCCAGCAGTCCAAGACAGGGAACTAATGAAAAACTGTTTTTT
>-|TRBJ2-7|-|TRBV11-2
CASSLGPFTYEQYF
TGTGCCAGCAGCTTGGGCCCCTTCACCTACGAGCAGTACTTC
>-|TRBJ2-7|-|TRBV4-3
CASSQDGTSAYEQYF
TGCGCCAGCAGCCAAGACGGGACATCCGCCTACGAGCAGTACTTC
>-|TRBJ2-1|TRBD2|TRBV13
CASSLGGYAGGEQFF
TGTGCCAGCAGCTTAGGCGGGTACGCGGGAGGTGAGCAGTTCTTC
>-|TRBJ1-2|TRBD1|TRBV6-6
CASSYAQSDRGDGYTF
TGTGCCAGCAGTTACGCGCAGAGCGACAGGGGGGATGGCTACACCTTC
>-|TRBJ1-1|-|TRBV9
CASSPRGENTEAFF
TGTGCCAGCAGCCCTCGGGGGGAGAACACTGAAGCTTTCTTT
>-|TRBJ2-7|-|TRBV6-5
CASSYPREEDYEQYF
TGTGCCAGCAGTTACCCAAGAGAAGAGGATTACGAGCAGTACTTC
>-|TRBJ1-5|-|TRBV6-5
CASSPQTVGNQPQHF
TGTGCCAGCAGTCCCCAGACAGTCGGCAATCAGCCCCAGCATTTT
>-|TRBJ1-3|-|TRBV29-1
CSVQDSSGNTIYF
TGCAGCGTTCAAGACAGCTCTGGAAACACCATATATTTT
>-|TRBJ1-2|-|TRBV10-3
CAISESGGYGYTF
TGTGCCATCAGTGAGTCAGGGGGTTATGGCTACACCTTC
>-|TRBJ2-7|-|TRBV7-2
CASSPSPTRYEQYF
TGTGCCAGCAGCCCGAGCCCGACTAGGTACGAGCAGTACTTC
>-|TRBJ2-7|-|TRBV10-1
CASSAVGDEQYF
TGCGCCAGCAGTGCCGTGGGCGACGAGCAGTACTTC
>few|TRBJ1-1|-|TRBV5-4
CASSLGGGMNTEAFF
TGTGCCAGCAGCTTGGGGGGGGGAATGAACACTGAAGCTTTCTTT
>-|TRBJ1-1|-|TRBV5-1
CASSPGMNTEAFF
TGCGCCAGCAGCCCGGGGATGAACACTGAAGCTTTCTTT
>-|TRBJ2-3|TRBD2|TRBV13
CASSLIGGEKDTQYF
TGTGCCAGCAGCTTAATCGGGGGGGAGAAGGATACGCAGTATTTT
>-|TRBJ1-1|TRBD1|TRBV6-5
CASSAGGSEAFF
TGTGCCAGCAGTGCAGGGGGCTCTGAAGCTTTCTTT
>-|TRBJ2-7|-|TRBV7-6
CASSLGLGSYEQYF
TGTGCCAGCAGCTTAGGACTCGGCTCCTACGAGCAGTACTTC
>-|TRBJ1-4|-|TRBV6-6
CASSCRRVYEKLFF
TGTGCCAGCAGTTGCCGTCGGGTTTACGAAAAACTGTTTTTT
>-|TRBJ2-7|-|TRBV5-6
CASSLEGLGRNSYEQYF
TGTGCCAGCAGCTTGGAAGGTCTAGGGAGAAACTCCTACGAGCAGTACTTC
>-|TRBJ2-1|TRBD1|TRBV7-9
CASSRKTGGNEQFF
TGTGCCAGCAGCCGTAAGACAGGGGGCAATGAGCAGTTCTTC
>-|TRBJ2-5|TRBD2|TRBV2
CASSSSGGSQETQYF
TGTGCCAGCAGCTCTAGCGGGGGGTCCCAAGAGACCCAGTACTTC